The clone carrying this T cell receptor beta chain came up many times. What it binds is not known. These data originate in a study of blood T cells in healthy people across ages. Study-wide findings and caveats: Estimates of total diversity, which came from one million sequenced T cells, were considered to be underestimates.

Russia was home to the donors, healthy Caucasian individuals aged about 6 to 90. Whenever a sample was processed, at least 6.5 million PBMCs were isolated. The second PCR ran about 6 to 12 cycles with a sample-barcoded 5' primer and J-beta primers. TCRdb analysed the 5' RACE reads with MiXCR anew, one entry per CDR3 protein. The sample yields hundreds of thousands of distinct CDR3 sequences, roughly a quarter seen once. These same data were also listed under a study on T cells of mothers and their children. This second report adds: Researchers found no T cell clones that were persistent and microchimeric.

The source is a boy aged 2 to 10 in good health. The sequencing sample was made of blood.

For the CDR3, the DNA is TGCGCCAGCAGCCCGAGGAGGGGCATGAACACCGGGGAGCTGTTTTTT. Translated: CASSPRRGMNTGELFF. The chain links TRBV5-1 to TRBJ2-2; tentatively, D is TRBD2 (6 bases). Trimming took off 4 bases at V and 1 base at J, with 14 bases between the two ends. The CDR3 sequence is 16 residues long. CDR1 SGHRS and CDR2 YFSETQ come from the germline V gene.